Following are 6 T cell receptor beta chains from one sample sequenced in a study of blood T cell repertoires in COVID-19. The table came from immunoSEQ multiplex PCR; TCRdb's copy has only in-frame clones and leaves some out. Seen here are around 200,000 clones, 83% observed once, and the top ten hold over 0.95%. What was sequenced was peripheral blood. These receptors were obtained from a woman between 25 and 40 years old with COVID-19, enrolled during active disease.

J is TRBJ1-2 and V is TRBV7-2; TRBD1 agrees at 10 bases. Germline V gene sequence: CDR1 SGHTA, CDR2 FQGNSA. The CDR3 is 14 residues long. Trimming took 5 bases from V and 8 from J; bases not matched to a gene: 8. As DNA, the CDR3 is TGTGCCAGCAGCCAGCAGGGACAGGGGAAAGGCTACACCTTC. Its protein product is CASSQQGQGKGYTF. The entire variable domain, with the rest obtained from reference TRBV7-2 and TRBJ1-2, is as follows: GAGVSQSPSNKVTEKGKDVELRCDPISGHTALYWYRQSLGQGLEFLIYFQGNSAPDKSGLPSDRFSAERTGGSVSTLTIQRTQQEDSAVYLCASSQQGQGKGYTFGSGTRLTVV.

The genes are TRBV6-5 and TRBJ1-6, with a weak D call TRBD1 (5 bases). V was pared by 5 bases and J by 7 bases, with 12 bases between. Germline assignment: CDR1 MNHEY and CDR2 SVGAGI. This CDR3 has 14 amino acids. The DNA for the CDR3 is TGTGCCAGCAGTACGGCGGGGGGGAATTCACCCCTCCACTTT. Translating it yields CASSTAGGNSPLHF.

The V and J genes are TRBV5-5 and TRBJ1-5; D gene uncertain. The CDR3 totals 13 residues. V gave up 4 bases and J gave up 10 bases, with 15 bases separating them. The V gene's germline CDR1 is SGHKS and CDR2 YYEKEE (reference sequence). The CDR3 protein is CASSQDPPRPQHF. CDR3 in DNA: TGTGCCAGCAGCCAAGATCCGCCTAGACCCCAGCATTTT.

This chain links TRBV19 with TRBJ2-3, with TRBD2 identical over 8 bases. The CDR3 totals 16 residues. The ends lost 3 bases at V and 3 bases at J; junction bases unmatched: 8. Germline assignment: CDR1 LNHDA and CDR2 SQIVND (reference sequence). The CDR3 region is CASSIFVGRGTDTQYF. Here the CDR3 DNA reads TGTGCCAGTAGTATTTTTGTCGGGAGGGGGACAGATACGCAGTATTTT.

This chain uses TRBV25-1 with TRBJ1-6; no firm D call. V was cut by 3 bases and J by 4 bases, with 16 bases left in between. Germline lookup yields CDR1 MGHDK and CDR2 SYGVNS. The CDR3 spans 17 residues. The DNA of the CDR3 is TGTGCCAGCAGTGACCCGAGTGAGAACTGGTATAATTCACCCCTCCACTTT. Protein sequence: CASSDPSENWYNSPLHF.

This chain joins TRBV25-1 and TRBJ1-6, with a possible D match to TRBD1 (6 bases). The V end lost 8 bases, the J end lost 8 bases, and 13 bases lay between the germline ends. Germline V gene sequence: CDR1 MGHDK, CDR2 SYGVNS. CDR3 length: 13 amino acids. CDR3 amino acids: CASRRGTDSPLHF. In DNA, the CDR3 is TGTGCCAGCCGCAGGGGAACGGATTCACCCCTCCACTTT. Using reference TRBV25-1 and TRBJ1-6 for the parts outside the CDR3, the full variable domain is EADIYQTPRYLVIGTGKKITLECSQTMGHDKMYWYQQDPGMELHLIHYSYGVNSTEKGDLSSESTVSRIRTEHFPLTLESARPSHTSQYLCASRRGTDSPLHFGNGTRLTVT.